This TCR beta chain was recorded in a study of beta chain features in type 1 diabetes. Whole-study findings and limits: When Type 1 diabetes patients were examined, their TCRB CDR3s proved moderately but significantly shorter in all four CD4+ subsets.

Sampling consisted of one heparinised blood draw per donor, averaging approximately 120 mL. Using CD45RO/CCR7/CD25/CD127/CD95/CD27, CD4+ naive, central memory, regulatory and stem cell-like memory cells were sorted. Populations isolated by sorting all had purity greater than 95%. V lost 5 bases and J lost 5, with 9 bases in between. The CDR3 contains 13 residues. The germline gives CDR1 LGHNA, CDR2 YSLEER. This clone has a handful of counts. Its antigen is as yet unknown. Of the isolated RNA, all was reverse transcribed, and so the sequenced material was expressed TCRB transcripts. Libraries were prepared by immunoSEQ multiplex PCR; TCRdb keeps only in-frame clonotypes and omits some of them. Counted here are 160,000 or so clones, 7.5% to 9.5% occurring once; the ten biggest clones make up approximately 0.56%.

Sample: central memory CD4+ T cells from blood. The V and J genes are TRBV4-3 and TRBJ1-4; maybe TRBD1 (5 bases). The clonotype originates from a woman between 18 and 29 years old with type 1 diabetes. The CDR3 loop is CASSSQGNEKLFF. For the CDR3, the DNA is TGCGCCAGCAGCTCCCAGGGAAATGAAAAACTGTTTTTT.